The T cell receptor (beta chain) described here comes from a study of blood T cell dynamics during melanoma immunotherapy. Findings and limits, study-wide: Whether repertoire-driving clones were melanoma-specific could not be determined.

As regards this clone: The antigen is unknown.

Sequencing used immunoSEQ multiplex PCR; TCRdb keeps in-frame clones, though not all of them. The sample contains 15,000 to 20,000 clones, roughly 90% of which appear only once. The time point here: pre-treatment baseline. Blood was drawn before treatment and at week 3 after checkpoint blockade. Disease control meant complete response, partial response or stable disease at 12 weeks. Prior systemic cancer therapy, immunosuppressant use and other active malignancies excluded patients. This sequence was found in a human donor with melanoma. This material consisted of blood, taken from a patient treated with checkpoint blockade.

Written as DNA, the CDR3 is TGTGCCAGCACCCCGGACAGGTATCAGCCCCAGCATTTT. Translated, it gives CASTPDRYQPQHF. This sequence joins TRBV2 and TRBJ1-5; 7 bases align to TRBD1. The ends lost 7 bases at V and 5 bases at J; junction bases unmatched: 5. CDR1 is SNHLY, CDR2 FYNNEI, per germline. CDR3 size: 13 residues.